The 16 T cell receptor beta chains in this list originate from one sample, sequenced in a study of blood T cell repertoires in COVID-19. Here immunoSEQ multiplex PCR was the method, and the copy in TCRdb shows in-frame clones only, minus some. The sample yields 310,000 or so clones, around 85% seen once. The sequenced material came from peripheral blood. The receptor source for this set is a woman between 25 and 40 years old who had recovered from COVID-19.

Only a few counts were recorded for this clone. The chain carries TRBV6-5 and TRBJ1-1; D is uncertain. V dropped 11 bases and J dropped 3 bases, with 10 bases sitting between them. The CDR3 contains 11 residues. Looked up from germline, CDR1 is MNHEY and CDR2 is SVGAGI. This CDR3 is CAASGYTEAFF. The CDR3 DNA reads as TGTGCCGCAAGCGGGTACACTGAAGCTTTCTTT.

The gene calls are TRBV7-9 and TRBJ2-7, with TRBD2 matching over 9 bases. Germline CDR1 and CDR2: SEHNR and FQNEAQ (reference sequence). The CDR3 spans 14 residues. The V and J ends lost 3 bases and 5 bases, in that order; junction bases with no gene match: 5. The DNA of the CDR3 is TGTGCCAGCAGCTTCCGGCGGGGGGGCGACGAGCAGTACTTC. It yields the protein CASSFRRGGDEQYF.

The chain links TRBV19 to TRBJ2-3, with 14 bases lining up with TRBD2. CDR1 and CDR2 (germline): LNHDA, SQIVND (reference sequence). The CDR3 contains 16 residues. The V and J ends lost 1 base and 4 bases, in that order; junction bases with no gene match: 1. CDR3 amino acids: CASSIGTSGGSDTQYF. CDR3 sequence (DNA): TGTGCCAGTAGTATAGGGACTAGCGGGGGGTCAGATACGCAGTATTTT.

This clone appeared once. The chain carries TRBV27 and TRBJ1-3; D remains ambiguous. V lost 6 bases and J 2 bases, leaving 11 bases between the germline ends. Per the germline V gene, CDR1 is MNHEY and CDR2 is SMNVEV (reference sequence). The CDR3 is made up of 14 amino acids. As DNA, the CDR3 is TGTGCCAGCAGAAAACTAGGGCCTGGAAACACCATATATTTT. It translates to CASRKLGPGNTIYF.

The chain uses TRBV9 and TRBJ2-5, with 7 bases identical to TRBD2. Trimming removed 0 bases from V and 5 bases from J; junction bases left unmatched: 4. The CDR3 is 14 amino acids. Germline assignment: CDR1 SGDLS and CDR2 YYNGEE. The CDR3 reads CASSVGEGLETQYF. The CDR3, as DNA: TGTGCCAGCAGCGTAGGGGAGGGATTGGAGACCCAGTACTTC.

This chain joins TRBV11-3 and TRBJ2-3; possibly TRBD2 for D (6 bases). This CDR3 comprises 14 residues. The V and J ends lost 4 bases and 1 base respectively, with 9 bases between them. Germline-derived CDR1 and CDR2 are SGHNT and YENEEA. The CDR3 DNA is TGTGCCAGCAGCTCGCGGGGACGCACAGATACGCAGTATTTT. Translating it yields CASSSRGRTDTQYF.

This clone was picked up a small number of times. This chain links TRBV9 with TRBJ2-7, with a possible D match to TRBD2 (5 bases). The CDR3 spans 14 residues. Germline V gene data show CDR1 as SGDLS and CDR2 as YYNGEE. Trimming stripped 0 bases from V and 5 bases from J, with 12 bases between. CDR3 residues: CASSVGGSYNEQYF. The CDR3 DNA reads TGTGCCAGCAGCGTAGGAGGGAGTTACAACGAGCAGTACTTC.

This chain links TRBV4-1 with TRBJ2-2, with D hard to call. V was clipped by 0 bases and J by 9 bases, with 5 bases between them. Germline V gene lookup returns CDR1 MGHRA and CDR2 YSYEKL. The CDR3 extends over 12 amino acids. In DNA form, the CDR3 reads TGCGCCAGCAGCCAAGATAGCAGGGAGCTGTTTTTT. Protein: CASSQDSRELFF.

CDR3 in DNA: TGCGCCAGCGGGGAGGCAGGCACAGATACGCAGTATTTT. It codes for CASGEAGTDTQYF. This chain uses TRBV5-1 with TRBJ2-3; TRBD2 might be the D (6 bases). Germline CDR1 is SGHRS and CDR2 is YFSETQ. Trimming pared 7 bases from V and 1 base from J, leaving 10 bases between. This CDR3 contains 13 residues.

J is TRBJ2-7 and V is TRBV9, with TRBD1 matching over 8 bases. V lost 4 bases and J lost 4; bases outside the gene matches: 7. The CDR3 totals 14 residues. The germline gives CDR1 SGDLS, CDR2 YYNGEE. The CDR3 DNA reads TGTGCCAGCAGCTCCACGGACAGGGCTTACGAGCAGTACTTC. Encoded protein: CASSSTDRAYEQYF. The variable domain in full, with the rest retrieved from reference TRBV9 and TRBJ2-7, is DSGVTQTPKHLITATGQRVTLRCSPRSGDLSVYWYQQSLDQGLQFLIQYYNGEERAKGNILERFSAQQFPDLHSELNLSSLELGDSALYFCASSSTDRAYEQYFGPGTRLTVT.

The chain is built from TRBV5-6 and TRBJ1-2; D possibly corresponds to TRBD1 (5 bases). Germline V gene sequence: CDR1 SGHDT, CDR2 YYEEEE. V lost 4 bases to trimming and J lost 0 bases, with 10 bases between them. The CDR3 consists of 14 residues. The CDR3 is CASSPTAPNYGYTF. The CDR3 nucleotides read TGTGCCAGCAGCCCGACAGCTCCTAACTATGGCTACACCTTC. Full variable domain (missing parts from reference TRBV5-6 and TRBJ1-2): DAGVTQSPTHLIKTRGQQVTLRCSPKSGHDTVSWYQQALGQGPQFIFQYYEEEERQRGNFPDRFSGHQFPNYSSELNVNALLLGDSALYLCASSPTAPNYGYTFGSGTRLTVV.

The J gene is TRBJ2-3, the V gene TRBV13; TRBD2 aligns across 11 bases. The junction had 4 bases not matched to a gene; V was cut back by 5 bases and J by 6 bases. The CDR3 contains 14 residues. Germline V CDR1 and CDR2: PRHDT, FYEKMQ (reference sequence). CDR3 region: CASSRLAGRDTQYF. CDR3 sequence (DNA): TGTGCCAGCAGCCGACTAGCGGGACGTGATACGCAGTATTTT.

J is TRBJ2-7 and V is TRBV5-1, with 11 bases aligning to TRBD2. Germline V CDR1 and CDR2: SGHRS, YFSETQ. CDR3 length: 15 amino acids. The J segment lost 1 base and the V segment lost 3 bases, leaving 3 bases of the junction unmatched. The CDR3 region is CASSSGTSGSYEQYF. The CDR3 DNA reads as TGCGCCAGCAGCTCCGGGACTAGCGGTTCCTACGAGCAGTACTTC. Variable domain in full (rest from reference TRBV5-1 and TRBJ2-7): KAGVTQTPRYLIKTRGQQVTLSCSPISGHRSVSWYQQTPGQGLQFLFEYFSETQRNKGNFPGRFSGRQFSNSRSEMNVSTLELGDSALYLCASSSGTSGSYEQYFGPGTRLTVT.

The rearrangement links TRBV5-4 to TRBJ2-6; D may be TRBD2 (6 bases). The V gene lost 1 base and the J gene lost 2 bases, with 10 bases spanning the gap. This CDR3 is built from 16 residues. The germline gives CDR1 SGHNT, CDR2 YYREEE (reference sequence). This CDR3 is CASSLFSGAGANVLTF. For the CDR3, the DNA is TGTGCCAGCAGCTTGTTCTCGGGGGCTGGGGCCAACGTCCTGACTTTC.

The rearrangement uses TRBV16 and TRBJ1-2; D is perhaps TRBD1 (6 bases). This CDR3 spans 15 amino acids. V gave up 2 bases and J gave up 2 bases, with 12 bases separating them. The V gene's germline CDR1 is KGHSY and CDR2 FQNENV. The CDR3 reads CASSQQSQGNYGYTF. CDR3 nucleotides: TGTGCCAGCAGCCAACAGTCGCAGGGGAACTATGGCTACACCTTC.

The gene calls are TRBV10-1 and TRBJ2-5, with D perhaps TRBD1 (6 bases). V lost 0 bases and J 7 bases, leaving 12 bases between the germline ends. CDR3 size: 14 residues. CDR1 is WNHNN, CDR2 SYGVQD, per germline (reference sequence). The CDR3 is CASSESVGGATQYF. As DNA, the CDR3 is TGCGCCAGCAGTGAGTCCGTAGGGGGAGCGACCCAGTACTTC.